The rows below give T cell receptor beta chains drawn from one sample of a study of naive CD8 T cells in extremely preterm neonates. The method was immunoSEQ multiplex PCR; TCRdb's version includes in-frame clones alone and lacks a portion of them. Of over 4,500 clones in the sample, around 97% are singletons; the top ten hold around 0.6%. Sequencing was done on a sample of naive CD8+ T cells from cord blood. The receptors originated from a newborn in good health. Both conserved end residues are part of each CDR3. A D gene is named only where the DNA matches it firmly. The size field is filled for only some rows; it gives once, few, many or a size class.

CASSGSGRAQYF,TGTGCCAGCAGCGGGAGCGGGAGGGCCCAGTATTTT,TRBV13,TRBJ2-3,TRBD2,.
CASSGLESSYNEQFF,TGTGCCAGCAGTGGACTGGAGAGCTCCTACAATGAGCAGTTCTTC,TRBV6-5,TRBJ2-1,.,.
CASSLVRVVNQPQHF,TGTGCCAGCAGCTTAGTGAGGGTGGTAAATCAGCCCCAGCATTTT,TRBV7-2,TRBJ1-5,.,.
CASRGTGFGGYTF,TGTGCCAGCAGGGGGACAGGGTTTGGTGGCTACACCTTC,TRBV6-5,TRBJ1-2,TRBD1,.
CASSFGESYGYTF,TGTGCCAGCAGTTTTGGAGAGAGCTATGGCTACACCTTC,TRBV27,TRBJ1-2,.,.
CASSISSSTDTQYF,TGTGCCAGTAGTATATCCTCTAGCACAGATACGCAGTATTTT,TRBV19,TRBJ2-3,.,.
CASSLTGYTQYF,TGTGCCAGCAGCCTTACAGGGTACACGCAGTATTTT,TRBV9,TRBJ2-3,.,once
CASSLAGTSGRVEQYF,TGTGCCAGCAGCTTAGCTGGGACTAGCGGGAGGGTCGAGCAGTACTTC,TRBV13,TRBJ2-7,TRBD2,.
CASSAPGQLSGYYGYTF,TGTGCCAGCAGCGCCCCGGGACAATTATCAGGGTACTATGGCTACACCTTC,TRBV13,TRBJ1-2,.,.
CASIAGYTQYF,TGTGCCTCTATAGCGGGGTATACGCAGTATTTT,TRBV30,TRBJ2-3,TRBD2,.
CASSMNGGLVEQYF,TGTGCCAGTAGTATGAATGGAGGGTTAGTCGAGCAGTACTTC,TRBV19,TRBJ2-7,.,.
CASSQAAGGPYTGELFF,TGCGCCAGCAGCCAAGCGGCGGGGGGGCCGTACACCGGGGAGCTGTTTTTT,TRBV4-1,TRBJ2-2,TRBD2,.
CASSYSRTSGYEQYF,TGTGCCAGCAGTTACTCCCGGACTAGCGGGTACGAGCAGTACTTC,TRBV6-5,TRBJ2-7,TRBD2,.
CASSLGEGERAYEQYF,TGTGCCAGCAGCTTAGGGGAGGGGGAGCGGGCCTACGAGCAGTACTTC,TRBV7-2,TRBJ2-7,.,.
CASSLSSYEQYF,TGTGCCAGCAGCTTGAGCTCCTACGAGCAGTACTTC,TRBV7-2,TRBJ2-7,.,.
CASSVSPGTVSTDTQYF,TGTGCCAGCAGCGTTAGTCCCGGGACAGTAAGCACAGATACGCAGTATTTT,TRBV9,TRBJ2-3,TRBD1,.
CASSPDTGELFF,TGTGCCAGCAGCCCGGACACCGGGGAGCTGTTTTTT,TRBV7-3,TRBJ2-2,.,.
CASRLGEMNTEAFF,TGTGCAAGCCGCTTAGGGGAGATGAACACTGAAGCTTTCTTT,TRBV12-2,TRBJ1-1,.,.
CASKGLPGTQYF,TGTGCCAGCAAGGGCCTTCCGGGGACGCAGTATTTT,TRBV6-5,TRBJ2-3,.,.
CASAPGTGIYGYTF,TGTGCCAGCGCCCCCGGGACAGGGATCTATGGCTACACCTTC,TRBV5-5,TRBJ1-2,TRBD1,.
CASSLVWVTSGGQETQYF,TGTGCCAGCAGCTTAGTTTGGGTGACTAGCGGGGGCCAAGAGACCCAGTACTTC,TRBV7-2,TRBJ2-5,TRBD2,.
CASSLSGTGLNIQYF,TGTGCCAGCAGTTTATCAGGGACAGGGCTAAACATTCAGTACTTC,TRBV27,TRBJ2-4,TRBD1,.
CASSSPGTSGRGEQFF,TGTGCCAGCAGTTCCCCCGGGACTAGCGGGAGAGGTGAGCAGTTCTTC,TRBV6-6,TRBJ2-1,TRBD2,.
CASSAVTSALDTQYF,TGTGCCAGCAGTGCCGTTACTAGCGCGCTTGATACGCAGTATTTT,TRBV25-1,TRBJ2-3,TRBD2,.
CASSQDSNSGNTIYF,TGTGCCAGCAGCCAAGACAGTAACTCTGGAAACACCATATATTTT,TRBV14,TRBJ1-3,.,.
CASSWTGDGELFF,TGTGCCAGCAGCTGGACAGGGGACGGGGAGCTGTTTTTT,TRBV7-9,TRBJ2-2,TRBD1,.
CASSQDVLAVDTDTQYF,TGCGCCAGCAGCCAAGACGTACTAGCGGTCGACACAGATACGCAGTATTTT,TRBV4-3,TRBJ2-3,TRBD2,.
CASSQGDRGQGYTF,TGCGCCAGCAGCCAAGGAGACAGGGGGCAAGGCTACACCTTC,TRBV4-1,TRBJ1-2,TRBD1,.
CASSLVGDLTDTQYF,TGTGCTAGCAGCTTAGTCGGAGATCTGACAGATACGCAGTATTTT,TRBV7-7,TRBJ2-3,.,.
CASSYSSDQPQHF,TGTGCCAGCAGTTACTCGTCCGATCAGCCCCAGCATTTT,TRBV6-6,TRBJ1-5,.,.
CAIATGNTEAFF,TGTGCCATCGCGACAGGGAACACTGAAGCTTTCTTT,TRBV10-3,TRBJ1-1,.,.
CASSQTIGPGGTDTQYF,TGCGCCAGCAGCCAAACCATAGGGCCAGGGGGGACAGATACGCAGTATTTT,TRBV4-1,TRBJ2-3,.,.
CASSQREGEVKNEQFF,TGCGCCAGCAGCCAACGTGAGGGAGAGGTTAAAAATGAGCAGTTCTTC,TRBV4-1,TRBJ2-1,.,.
CASSLVSPHRRDYGYTF,TGTGCCAGCAGCTTGGTTAGCCCCCACAGGCGAGACTATGGCTACACCTTC,TRBV5-8,TRBJ1-2,.,.
CASELQGRGGYTF,TGTGCTAGTGAACTACAGGGTAGGGGAGGCTACACCTTC,TRBV12-5,TRBJ1-2,.,.
CASSETSGRDTDTQYF,TGTGCCAGCAGCGAGACTAGCGGGAGGGATACAGATACGCAGTATTTT,TRBV7-9,TRBJ2-3,TRBD2,.
CAISDIRDRAKDEQYF,TGTGCCATCAGTGACATCCGGGACAGGGCGAAGGACGAGCAGTACTTC,TRBV10-3,TRBJ2-7,TRBD1,.
CASSQDSPYEQYF,TGTGCCAGCAGCCAGGACAGTCCCTACGAGCAGTACTTC,TRBV9,TRBJ2-7,.,.
CASSDGGPGDTQYF,TGTGCCAGCAGCGACGGGGGGCCGGGAGATACGCAGTATTTT,TRBV9,TRBJ2-3,.,once
CASSTGGNQPQHF,TGTGCCAGCAGCACAGGGGGCAATCAGCCCCAGCATTTT,TRBV11-2,TRBJ1-5,TRBD1,.
CASSESGVLDEQFF,TGTGCCAGCAGTGAGTCGGGGGTGCTGGATGAGCAGTTCTTC,TRBV2,TRBJ2-1,.,.
CASSNTGNQPQHF,TGTGCCAGTAGTAATACAGGCAATCAGCCCCAGCATTTT,TRBV19,TRBJ1-5,.,.
CASSLGLAGTDTQYF,TGTGCCAGCAGCTTAGGACTAGCGGGCACAGATACGCAGTATTTT,TRBV7-2,TRBJ2-3,TRBD2,.
CASSPMTGGADTQYF,TGTGCCAGCAGTCCAATGACAGGAGGCGCAGATACGCAGTATTTT,TRBV27,TRBJ2-3,.,.
CASSLGTIYEQYF,TGTGCCAGCAGCCTCGGGACAATCTACGAGCAGTACTTC,TRBV5-6,TRBJ2-7,.,once
CASSLSDNEQFF,TGTGCCAGCAGCTTATCAGACAATGAGCAGTTCTTC,TRBV7-9,TRBJ2-1,.,.
CAWSPGQYGQPQHF,TGTGCCTGGAGTCCCGGACAGTATGGTCAGCCCCAGCATTTT,TRBV30,TRBJ1-5,.,.
CARSLPGQSYEQYF,TGTGCCAGAAGCCTTCCGGGACAGTCGTACGAGCAGTACTTC,TRBV7-5,TRBJ2-7,.,.
CASSTHGQVTYEQYF,TGTGCCAGCAGCACCCATGGACAGGTAACCTACGAGCAGTACTTC,TRBV27,TRBJ2-7,TRBD1,.
CSVGVGGRANTGELFF,TGCAGCGTTGGAGTCGGCGGGAGGGCGAACACCGGGGAGCTGTTTTTT,TRBV29-1,TRBJ2-2,TRBD2,.
CASSSITGGPSYGYTF,TGTGCCAGCAGTTCAATAACAGGGGGTCCTTCCTATGGCTACACCTTC,TRBV27,TRBJ1-2,TRBD1,.
CASSQLLGREYYNEQFF,TGCGCCAGCAGCCAACTGCTAGGGCGGGAGTATTACAATGAGCAGTTCTTC,TRBV4-3,TRBJ2-1,TRBD2,.
CASSEEGPYNEQFF,TGTGCCAGCAGTGAGGAGGGCCCCTACAATGAGCAGTTCTTC,TRBV27,TRBJ2-1,.,.